The clone carrying this T cell receptor beta chain has ten or more counts. Antigen unknown. RNA transcripts were the template for amplifying TCR beta CDR3 regions. First-round RT-PCR with HTBI primers amplified the TCR CDR3 region. MiXCR, run by TCRdb on the multiplex PCR reads, gives a single entry per CDR3 protein. The repertoire includes about 600,000 distinct CDR3 sequences, 16% of them detected once, and about 3.5% sits in the top ten. V lost 6 bases, J lost 0 bases, and 15 bases lay in between. Germline-derived CDR1 and CDR2 are MNHEY and SVGEGT. The CDR3 is made up of 16 amino acids. The record originates from a study of T cells in Graves' hyperthyroidism and ophthalmopathy. General study findings and limits: Most expanded thyroid clonotypes above 0.001 also appeared in blood.

Clinical symptoms, serum thyroxine, TRAb, thyroid ultrasound and orbital computed tomography informed diagnoses. The PBMCs were sourced from fresh peripheral blood (around 9.3 ml). The origin of this receptor is a woman between 40 and 55 years old with Graves' ophthalmopathy. Sample: blood. This sequence joins TRBV6-2 or TRBV6-3 and TRBJ1-5; perhaps TRBD1 as D (5 bases). CDR3 nucleotides: TGTGCCAGCAGATCCGGGACCGGGCGTAGCAATCAGCCCCAGCATTTT. It is translated as CASRSGTGRSNQPQHF.